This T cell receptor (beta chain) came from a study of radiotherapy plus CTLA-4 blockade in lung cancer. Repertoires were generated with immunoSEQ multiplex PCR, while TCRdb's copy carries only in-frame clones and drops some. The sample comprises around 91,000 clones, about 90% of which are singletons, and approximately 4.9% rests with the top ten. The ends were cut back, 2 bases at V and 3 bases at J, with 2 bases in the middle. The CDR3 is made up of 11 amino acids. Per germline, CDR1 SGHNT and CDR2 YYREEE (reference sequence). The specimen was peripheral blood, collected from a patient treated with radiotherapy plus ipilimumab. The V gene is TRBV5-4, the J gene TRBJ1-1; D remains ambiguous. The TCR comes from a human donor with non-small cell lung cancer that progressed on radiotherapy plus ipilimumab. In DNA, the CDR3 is TGTGCCAGCAGCTTAGACACTGAAGCTTTCTTT. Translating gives CASSLDTEAFF.